The 14 T cell receptor beta chains in this list originate from one sample, sequenced in a study of long-term antiretroviral therapy in people with HIV (dated by TCRdb to between 2021 and 2022). The immunoSEQ hsTCRB v3.0 assay was used at survey level resolution to sequence the TRB variable region. Held by TCRdb, this immuneACCESS table contains in-frame sequences only and omits some clones. Under half of the omission traces to an unresolved V gene where checked; the cause of the rest is unknown. The sample table contains tens of thousands of clones; only one count was recorded for around 76% of them. The ten largest clones capture approximately 4.8% of the sample. Specimen: unsorted PBMCs, collected 0.5 years after starting antiretroviral therapy. These receptors originate from a woman aged 40 to 55 with HIV.

The chain couples TRBV2 to TRBJ2-3, with TRBD2 matching 9 bases. The CDR3 has 13 residues. Germline CDR1 reads SNHLY; CDR2 reads FYNNEI. After removal of 6 bases from V and 3 bases from J, the junction contained 1 base not matched to a gene. The CDR3 nucleotides are TGTGCCAGCAGGCTAGCGGGGACAGATACGCAGTATTTT. It specifies CASRLAGTDTQYF.

The chain combines TRBV6-1 with TRBJ1-4; 8 bases line up with TRBD1. This CDR3 contains 14 residues. The V and J ends lost 5 bases and 8 bases, in that order; junction bases with no gene match: 7. Per the germline V gene, CDR1 is MNHNS and CDR2 is SASEGT. CDR3 region: CASSFDRGGEKLFF. The CDR3 DNA follows: TGTGCCAGCAGTTTTGACAGGGGAGGGGAAAAACTGTTTTTT.

This clone is classed as medium-sized. The chain employs TRBV19 and TRBJ2-5, with 8 bases fitting TRBD2. V lost 2 bases and J lost 5; bases outside the gene matches: 13. The CDR3 loop spans 17 amino acids. Per the germline V gene, CDR1 is LNHDA and CDR2 is SQIVND (reference sequence). CDR3 bases: TGTGCCAGTAGTATACGCGAAGCATCGGCGGGGGGCGAGACCCAGTACTTC. This translates into CASSIREASAGGETQYF.

This clone came up once. The gene calls are TRBV30 and TRBJ2-1, with 10 bases matching TRBD1. The CDR3 has 15 amino acids. V shed 3 bases and J 6 bases; nucleotides not matched to a gene: 8. The germline CDR1 and CDR2 sequences are GTSNPN and SVGIG (reference sequence). CDR3 sequence reads: CAWSEDRGDINEQFF. The CDR3 DNA is TGTGCCTGGAGCGAGGACAGGGGGGACATCAATGAGCAGTTCTTC.

This rearrangement joins TRBV6-6 to TRBJ2-5; D unresolved. CDR3 size: 13 residues. The germline V gene has CDR1 MNHNY and CDR2 SVGAGI (reference sequence). Trimming removed 6 bases from V and 5 bases from J, with 13 bases in between. The CDR3 DNA reads as TGTGCCAGCAGCCCCGCCGGGCAGGAGACCCAGTACTTC. It translates to CASSPAGQETQYF.

The chain is built from TRBV9 and TRBJ2-1; TRBD2 aligns across 10 bases. V lost 0 bases to trimming and J lost 12 bases; unmatched junction nucleotides: 6. Germline V lookup: CDR1 SGDLS, CDR2 YYNGEE. This CDR3 is built from 14 residues. In DNA, the CDR3 is TGTGCCAGCAGCGTAGTCAGCGGGGGGGCTCCGCAGTTCTTC. Residues: CASSVVSGGAPQFF.

J is TRBJ2-5 and V is TRBV7-8, with D unclear. Germline V gene lookup returns CDR1 SGHVS and CDR2 FQNEAQ. The CDR3 is 15 amino acids. Trimming took off 3 bases at V and 2 bases at J, with 13 bases between the two ends. CDR3 in amino acids: CASSLGFSIQETQYF. The CDR3 nucleotides are TGTGCCAGCAGCTTGGGGTTCAGCATTCAAGAGACCCAGTACTTC.

The chain is built from TRBV19 and TRBJ2-7; 11 bases are a match to TRBD1. Germline CDR1 LNHDA, CDR2 SQIVND (reference sequence). J was trimmed by 0 bases and V by 5 bases; bases with no gene match: 9. CDR3 length: 17 amino acids. In DNA, the CDR3 is TGTGCCAGTAGTCCTACCCGGGACAGGGGGTCCTCCTACGAGCAGTACTTC. Amino acid sequence: CASSPTRDRGSSYEQYF. Together with reference TRBV19 and TRBJ2-7, the CDR3 gives the full variable domain: DGGITQSPKYLFRKEGQNVTLSCEQNLNHDAMYWYRQDPGQGLRLIYYSQIVNDFQKGDIAEGYSVSREKKESFPLTVTSAQKNPTAFYLCASSPTRDRGSSYEQYFGPGTRLTVT.

V gene TRBV21-1 combines with J gene TRBJ1-1; the table calls TRBD1, which could not be checked here. TRBV21-1 is a pseudogene locus. This CDR3 has 20 residues. In DNA, the CDR3 is TGTGCCAGCAGCAAAGGAAGAGAGATTCCGGGACAGGGGCTGAACACTGAAGCTTTCTTT. Protein sequence: CASSKGREIPGQGLNTEAFF.

The V call is TRBV6-1, the J call TRBJ1-1; perhaps TRBD1 as D (5 bases). Germline CDR1 and CDR2: MNHNS and SASEGT. Trimming shortened V by 6 bases and J by 0 bases, and 14 bases separated the two germline ends. The CDR3 covers 15 residues. CDR3 protein: CASSSQTVLNTEAFF. As DNA, the CDR3 is TGTGCCAGCAGCTCCCAGACAGTATTGAACACTGAAGCTTTCTTT.

The chain combines TRBV6-5 with TRBJ1-4; 11 bases map to TRBD1. Germline trimming cut 5 bases from V and 9 bases from J; bases unmatched to any gene: 8. There are 15 residues in the CDR3. Germline CDR1 is MNHEY and CDR2 is SVGAGI. In nucleotides, the CDR3 is TGTGCCAGCAGTCCCGGGACAGGGGGTGTTAAAAAACTGTTTTTT. It codes for CASSPGTGGVKKLFF.

The chain carries TRBV7-9 and TRBJ1-1; D might be TRBD1 (5 bases). V lost 2 bases and J lost 4, with 11 bases in between. The CDR3 extends over 14 amino acids. Per germline, CDR1 SEHNR and CDR2 FQNEAQ (reference sequence). The CDR3 DNA is TGTGCCAGCAGCTTACAGGGAGGGGTCACTGAAGCTTTCTTT. This gives the protein CASSLQGGVTEAFF.

The chain combines TRBV6-5 with TRBJ1-2; 10 bases match TRBD1. This CDR3 is built from 16 residues. The junction had 12 bases not matched to a gene; V was cut back by 3 bases and J by 8 bases. Germline assignment: CDR1 MNHEY and CDR2 SVGAGI. For the CDR3, the DNA is TGTGCCAGCAGTTATGACGGGACAGGGGTTTCTCACGGCTACACCTTC. It yields the protein CASSYDGTGVSHGYTF.

V is TRBV10-3 and J is TRBJ1-2; 7 bases fit TRBD1. The CDR3 sequence is 14 residues long. Germline assignment: CDR1 ENHRY and CDR2 SYGVKD. The J segment lost 4 bases and the V segment lost 2 bases, leaving 4 bases of the junction unmatched. The CDR3 DNA sequence: TGTGCCATCAGTGAGACCGGGACAGTCTATGGCTACACCTTC. It encodes CAISETGTVYGYTF.